Shown below are 2 T cell receptor beta chains from a single sample sequenced in a study of shared clonotypes between healthy human individuals. Profiled with immunoSEQ multiplex PCR; TCRdb holds only in-frame clones, not every one. The sample includes some 1,400,000 clones, approximately 96% of them seen just once. Source material: naive CD4+ T cells sorted from blood. Subset given: CD45RA+ positively selected. The receptors were sampled from a man younger than 45 in good health.

The V call is TRBV29-1, the J call TRBJ1-1; TRBD1 aligns across 10 bases. The CDR3 is 14 residues long. Germline V lookup: CDR1 SQVTM, CDR2 ANQGSEA. Germline trimming cut 7 bases from V and 3 bases from J; bases unmatched to any gene: 8. The CDR3: CSAVTGGAYTEAFF. CDR3 sequence (DNA): TGCAGCGCCGTGACAGGGGGCGCTTACACTGAAGCTTTCTTT.

The CDR3 loop reads CASSLLMAGQSNEKLFF. In DNA, the CDR3 is TGTGCCAGCAGTTTATTGATGGCGGGACAGTCAAATGAAAAACTGTTTTTT. The J gene is TRBJ1-4, the V gene TRBV28; TRBD1 matches 7 bases. This CDR3 has 17 amino acids. CDR1 is MDHEN and CDR2 is SYDVKM in the germline V gene. The junction had 10 bases not matched to a gene; V was cut back by 1 base and J by 5 bases.